Below are 3 T cell receptor beta chains sequenced from a single sample in a study of shared clonotypes between healthy human individuals. TCRdb's table, derived via immunoSEQ multiplex PCR, lists solely in-frame clones and lacks some. This sample has 550,000 to 700,000 clones, with roughly 73% found just once. Sequencing was performed on memory CD4+ T cells sorted from blood. As to subset: CD45RA-negative fraction. The receptors were gathered from a woman aged 25 to 45 in good health.

This chain connects TRBV10-3 to TRBJ2-7; D possibly corresponds to TRBD2 (5 bases). This CDR3 comprises 13 residues. The germline CDR1 and CDR2 sequences are ENHRY and SYGVKD. Between the trimmed V and J ends, which lost 8 bases and 3 bases, there was a span of 14 bases. CDR3 protein: CAIGGQAGYEQYF. In DNA form, the CDR3 reads TGTGCCATCGGCGGGCAGGCCGGCTACGAGCAGTACTTC.

The V gene is TRBV6-1, the J gene TRBJ1-2; D is perhaps TRBD1 (6 bases). This CDR3 comprises 13 residues. CDR1 is MNHNS and CDR2 is SASEGT in the germline V gene. V was cut by 6 bases and J by 6 bases, with 14 bases left in between. CDR3 sequence: CASSFSQGNGYTF. Written as DNA, the CDR3 is TGTGCCAGCAGCTTCTCACAGGGAAATGGCTACACCTTC.

The gene calls are TRBV4-2 and TRBJ2-2; the D is unclear. Germline lookup yields CDR1 LGHNA and CDR2 YNFKEQ. This CDR3 comprises 16 residues. Trimming removed 1 base from V and 1 base from J, with 10 bases in between. CDR3 amino acids: CASSQARALNTGELFF. The CDR3 coding sequence is TGTGCCAGCAGCCAAGCTAGAGCCTTGAACACCGGGGAGCTGTTTTTT.